This T cell receptor beta chain originates from a study of cytomegalovirus exposure and HLA in healthy donors (dated by TCRdb to about 2017). Study-level background: According to an earlier analysis of a few hundred of the donors, roughly 180 million T cells yielded 95 million to 140 million unique TCR beta sequences and less than 300 Gb of sequence data. Approximately 310 gigabases of sequencing data and tens of millions of unique TCR sequences were included in an early release covering several hundred HLA-typed donors. The study was designed to test whether signatures of past pathogen exposure could be identified by cataloging public T cell receptors. Donor age, sex, ethnicity and CMV serostatus were collected together with the repertoire data. Typing coverage differed by locus: A, B, C, DRB1 and DQB1 were typed in about 620-630 donors, DQA1 in 500 to 550, DPA1 in 600 to 610, and DPB1 in just under 490. A later genetic analysis used genome-wide SNP genotypes for about 65% of the 666 donors, treating that subset as a discovery cohort. A later analysis re-analyzed previously published TCR beta repertoires from roughly 690 donors and added high-resolution HLA genotyping to study TCR occurrence patterns. The study profiled the T cell repertoires of about 720 subjects by immunosequencing and related them to cytomegalovirus serostatus. Both class I and class II loci were covered by HLA typing, at four-digit resolution. On average, roughly 240,000 unique TCR beta nucleotide sequences were sequenced per donor among more than 350 genotyped donors of the cohort, with 15% to 20% of those sequences being non-productive. High-throughput TCR immunosequencing, statistical association of individual TCRs with disease status, and machine learning were combined to predict cytomegalovirus infection status. A separate validation cohort of over 95 different subjects was used in addition to the roughly 700-subject first cohort. Every repertoire in the discovery cohort had been generated on one and the same sequencing platform. About five DR-DQ haplotypes were treated as single units for association and clustering because of strong linkage in the cohort. Rather than using new phenotypic data, the later analysis identified candidate immune exposures from TCR beta sequences and from how often those sequences occurred across donors. To decide whether each TCR beta V gene segment behaved as functional or pseudogenic, an earlier analysis of some 600 of the donors relied on high-throughput TCR beta sequencing. Of the 350 to 450 genotyped donors, approximately 83% fell in the genetic ancestry cluster associated with self-reported Caucasian donors. Broad study findings and their caveats: Because counts were too low, some 17 rarely observed V segments, including chromosome 9 orphons, were excluded from the earlier analysis of 587 of the donors. A further reported finding was that TCR beta sequences accurately predicted the HLA-A and HLA-B alleles for most subjects in the first cohort. In a later analysis, over 15,000 TCR beta sequences were associated with specific HLA alleles at a false discovery rate of 0.05. Linkage disequilibrium might explain the correlated functional status among segregating V segments, but an unknown experimental factor could not be ruled out. According to a later analysis, parvovirus B19, influenza, CMV and Epstein-Barr virus appeared linked to several top co-occurrence clusters. The authors suggested that the approach could potentially be generalized to other disease states and immunological phenotypes. A total of 150 or so TCR beta chains were listed by the study as associated with cytomegalovirus. A later genetic analysis reported fewer N-insertions in productive TCRs among donors in an Asian-associated ancestry cluster than the roughly 700-donor mean. According to a later analysis, most CMV-associated TCR beta chains appeared to be HLA-restricted, and the HLA associations seemed to be driven largely by CMV exposure. The classifier was reported to diagnose cytomegalovirus status with high specificity and sensitivity in both the original cohort and the validation cohort. Most TCR sequences were observed very rarely across donors, whereas some public TCRs were present in many individuals. A later analysis found that HLA-associated TCR beta chains were more clonally expanded and had lower generation probabilities than equally common non-associated chains. A later analysis found that TCR association rates varied across HLA loci, with DRB1 alleles showing the most associated TCRs and HLA-C alleles the fewest. A cluster of highly shared sequence variants was judged likely to represent a technical artifact of the sequencing pipeline. Strong co-occurrence of HLA alleles, especially DR and DQ, made assigning TCR associations to individual alleles difficult. Three of the identified cytomegalovirus-associated TCR beta chains were confirmed in vitro to be specific for cytomegalovirus antigens. In this cohort, only TCR beta chains were sequenced, and detectable features were limited by the absence of alpha or paired-chain data. An association between a missense DCLRE1C variant and V-gene and J-gene trimming of TCR beta chains was found in a later genetic analysis and replicated in an independent cohort. An earlier analysis of several hundred of the donors showed that most TCR beta V segments appeared in productive rearrangements either about 87% or about 30% of the time, which broadly matched IMGT annotations. The presence/absence analyses assumed that sequencing depth was roughly uniform across donors, and that assumption may not be true. The only immune exposure information available for the cohort was CMV serostatus. HLA typing was unavailable for some donors at each locus, so association tests used only the typed subset.

Worth noting for this clone: The target of this receptor is not known. No base qualities exist here, and no much larger clone lies one base off it.

The cohort was made up of about 670 healthy bone marrow donors. Cohort members were all nominally healthy when sampled, although unrecorded immune exposures were likely present. The donor was CMV seropositive and belonged to the group of 250 to 300 seropositive cohort members. Each donor provided a peripheral blood sample, and peripheral blood mononuclear cells were used for TCR beta sequencing. The Qiagen DNeasy Blood Extraction Kit was used to extract genomic DNA from the blood cell samples. Library preparation used the immunoSEQ multiplex PCR assay. The multiplex PCR relied on a mix of 60 forward primers for TCR Vbeta segments and 13 reverse primers for TCR Jbeta segments. The CDR3 region of rearranged TCR beta genes was amplified from genomic DNA with a multiplex PCR assay. The amplified TCR beta libraries were sequenced on the Illumina HiSeq System as 87-base-pair reads. Concerning the study's data processing: A later analysis tallied approximately 87 million unique TCR beta chains across the 650 to 750 repertoires, and some 10 million of those chains were shared by two or more donors. Raw reads were error-corrected and collapsed into unique sequences with a nearest-neighbor algorithm that merged closely related sequences to remove PCR and sequencing errors. V, D and J gene segments were assigned by aligning CDR3 sequences to IMGT reference sequences. For a sequence to be retained, a match of at least six nucleotides was required to both a V gene segment and a J gene segment. A rearrangement was called productive if the CDR3 had no stop codons and remained in frame with V and J, and every other rearrangement was called non-productive. Following IMGT convention, CDR3 was defined as the stretch from the second conserved V-encoded cysteine up to the conserved J-encoded phenylalanine. The earlier analysis of about 610 of the donors excluded sequences that lacked an unambiguous match to a single V gene segment. In an earlier analysis of 587 of the donors, a V segment was called functional when productive rearrangements were above 56.7%, and segregating when the standard deviation between donors exceeded 5%. A statistical classification framework was developed to diagnose cytomegalovirus status using the catalog of TCR beta chain sequences. In a later analysis, V and J genes were assigned by comparing TCR nucleotide sequences against IMGT/GENE-DB human TR gene sequences. Using the TCRdist pipeline, a later analysis assigned CDR3 sequences along with most-parsimonious VDJ recombination scenarios. In a later analysis, every TCR beta chain was defined by the combination of its CDR3 amino acid sequence and its V-gene family, and reads without a unique V-gene family were dropped. In a later analysis, 450 to 600 highly shared, low-generation-probability nucleotide sequences were removed to address suspected cross-contamination and a sequencing artifact. A later analysis calculated a clonal expansion index for each public chain from normalized within-repertoire ranks of inferred template counts. In a later analysis, generation probabilities were computed using a VDJ recombination model fitted to out-of-frame rearrangements, and the results were checked against IGoR. In a later analysis, hypergeometric tests were used to score TCR-TCR, TCR-HLA and TCR-CMV co-occurrence, with a repertoire-size bias correction applied to TCR pairs. In a later analysis, false discovery rates were estimated by permuting HLA or CMV assignments 20 times. A later analysis grouped co-occurring TCRs with DBSCAN, adding TCRdist sequence similarity when clustering within HLA-allele-positive subsets. Repertoires with fewer than 30,000 or more than 120,000 public chains, plus five repertoires with anomalous nucleotide sharing, were excluded from co-occurrence clustering. TCRdb took over this immuneACCESS table, retaining in-frame rearrangements with V and J assigned. Such tables are incomplete; in checked studies, under half of the missing clones stem from an unresolved V gene, and the remainder is unexplained. V and J calls and clone size are copied from that table; D and trimming were computed from the DNA. Present in this sample are about 99,000 clones, over 70% of which were seen just once. The ten largest clones add up to roughly 4% of the sample.

Source material: PBMCs. This clonotype was obtained from a man aged 45 to 65 in good health and CMV-seropositive.

The sequence in DNA is TGTGCCAGCACCATGAGCGGAGCTAGCACAGATACGCAGTATTTT. Its product reads: CASTMSGASTDTQYF. Recombination linked TRBV6-5 to TRBJ2-3; the D gene is possibly TRBD2, with 5 bases matching. The V end loses 7 bases and the J end loses 0 bases, and a stretch of 14 bases separates them. The CDR3 measures 15 amino acids from cysteine to phenylalanine. Just CDR3 DNA is preserved here, 45 bases in frame from base 1. Based on the germline V gene, the CDR1 and CDR2 sequences are MNHEY and SVGAGI.